This entry lists 27 T cell receptor beta chains sequenced from one sample in a study of T cell changes during pregnancy in multiple sclerosis. TCRdb keeps only in-frame clones here, not all; method: immunoSEQ multiplex PCR. The sample holds over 40,000 clones, about 87% seen once. Sequencing was performed on CD4+ T cells from peripheral blood mononuclear cells, taken in the second trimester of pregnancy. The origin of the receptors is a female donor with multiple sclerosis, enrolled in a pregnancy study.

V usage is TRBV28 and J usage is TRBJ1-5; TRBD1 matches 8 bases. The CDR3 length is 15 residues. The J segment lost 6 bases and the V segment lost 5 bases, leaving 9 bases of the junction unmatched. Germline V gene data show CDR1 as MDHEN and CDR2 as SYDVKM. CDR3 amino acids: CASSPSGGRGQPQHF. CDR3 bases: TGTGCCAGCAGTCCCTCAGGGGGCAGGGGTCAGCCCCAGCATTTT.

The rearrangement links TRBV9 to TRBJ2-3, with D possibly matching TRBD2 (6 bases). The V gene lost 0 bases and the J gene lost 6 bases, with 14 bases spanning the gap. The CDR3 length is 15 residues. CDR1 is SGDLS and CDR2 is YYNGEE in the germline V gene. The CDR3 DNA reads as TGTGCCAGCAGCGTAGGGGGACTCCCCGTGGATACGCAGTATTTT. Residues: CASSVGGLPVDTQYF. Full variable domain (outside the CDR3, taken from reference TRBV9 and TRBJ2-3): DSGVTQTPKHLITATGQRVTLRCSPRSGDLSVYWYQQSLDQGLQFLIQYYNGEERAKGNILERFSAQQFPDLHSELNLSSLELGDSALYFCASSVGGLPVDTQYFGPGTRLTVL.

The rearrangement links TRBV7-2 to TRBJ2-4; no clear D gene. Per the germline V gene, CDR1 is SGHTA and CDR2 is FQGNSA. Trimming cost V 1 base and J 0 bases, with 10 bases left between them. The CDR3 is 16 amino acids. The CDR3 sequence: CASSLEIGLAKNIQYF. In DNA, the CDR3 is TGTGCCAGCAGCTTAGAAATTGGCCTAGCCAAAAACATTCAGTACTTC.

The sample holds a few counts of this clone. This chain connects TRBV29-1 to TRBJ2-3, with 7 bases that match TRBD1. From germline, CDR1 is SQVTM and CDR2 ANQGSEA. With 5 bases clipped from V and 2 bases from J, the junction kept 7 bases outside the gene matches. The CDR3 totals 14 residues. DNA for the CDR3: TGCAGCGTTAGGGACAGTTCATTCACAGATACGCAGTATTTT. Protein sequence: CSVRDSSFTDTQYF.

This clone was found once. The V and J genes are TRBV25-1 and TRBJ2-5, with D possibly being TRBD1 (7 bases). This CDR3 is built from 15 residues. V was shortened by 4 bases and J by 4 bases, with 16 bases between the two germline ends. CDR1 MGHDK and CDR2 SYGVNS come from the germline V gene. The CDR3 nucleotides are TGTGCCAGCAGTGTCCCGGAGGGGGCGAGAGAGACCCAGTACTTC. Protein: CASSVPEGARETQYF.

The rearrangement uses TRBV10-3 and TRBJ2-1, with TRBD1 matching over 7 bases. CDR1 is ENHRY and CDR2 is SYGVKD in the germline V gene. The CDR3 is 15 amino acids. V shed 10 bases, J shed 1 base, and the junction held 10 bases outside the gene matches. In nucleotides, the CDR3 is TGTGCCACCAAGGGCGGACAGGAGTCCTACAATGAGCAGTTCTTC. Translating gives CATKGGQESYNEQFF.

This clone showed up just once. V gene TRBV7-9 combines with J gene TRBJ2-2; 7 nucleotides agree with TRBD1. Germline CDR1 is SEHNR and CDR2 is FQNEAQ (reference sequence). V dropped 2 bases and J dropped 6; count of bases not matched to a gene: 3. There are 14 residues in the CDR3. The CDR3 here is CASSLTGVPGELFF. Here the CDR3 DNA reads TGTGCCAGCAGCTTAACAGGGGTCCCCGGGGAGCTGTTTTTT.

This clone was recorded once. This chain joins TRBV6-1 and TRBJ2-5, with 12 bases fitting TRBD2. Trimming removed 4 bases from V and 1 base from J; junction bases left unmatched: 4. Per the germline V gene, CDR1 is MNHNS and CDR2 is SASEGT. The CDR3 runs 16 residues. CDR3 sequence (DNA): TGTGCCAGCAGTGTGGGACTAGCGGGCCTCCAAGAGACCCAGTACTTC. Amino acid sequence: CASSVGLAGLQETQYF.

This chain uses TRBV5-1 with TRBJ2-1; 9 nucleotides match TRBD1. The germline V gene encodes CDR1 SGHRS and CDR2 YFSETQ. J gave up 5 bases and V 5 bases, and 5 bases lay outside the gene matches. The length of the CDR3 is 14 residues. The CDR3 region is CASSSGQGNNEQFF. Here the CDR3 DNA reads TGCGCCAGCAGTTCGGGACAGGGCAACAATGAGCAGTTCTTC.

The rearrangement uses TRBV28 and TRBJ2-7, with D perhaps matching TRBD2 (6 bases). V gave up 6 bases and J gave up 4 bases, with 31 bases separating them. This CDR3 is built from 19 residues. Germline CDR1 is MDHEN and CDR2 is SYDVKM. The CDR3 is CASSPHPPTRGPGRYEQYF. The CDR3 bases are TGTGCCAGCAGCCCTCACCCTCCCACGCGGGGCCCCGGTAGATACGAGCAGTACTTC.

The chain links TRBV7-9 to TRBJ2-7; 7 positions match TRBD2. The CDR3 consists of 14 residues. Per the germline V gene, CDR1 is SEHNR and CDR2 is FQNEAQ (reference sequence). V trimming: 0 bases; J trimming: 2 bases; junction bases outside the gene matches: 1. CDR3 loop: CASSLASGPYEQYF. CDR3 nucleotides: TGTGCCAGCAGCTTAGCTAGCGGGCCCTACGAGCAGTACTTC.

The J gene is TRBJ2-1, the V gene TRBV6-4, with no clear D. The germline V gene encodes CDR1 MRHNA and CDR2 SNTAGT. This CDR3 is built from 15 residues. Trimming left V 7 bases short and J 0 bases short, with 13 bases between. The CDR3 DNA follows: TGTGCCAGCACCCTTATCCATAGCTCCTACAATGAGCAGTTCTTC. Protein product: CASTLIHSSYNEQFF.

The chain combines TRBV4-1 with TRBJ2-3; maybe TRBD2 (6 bases). Trimming shortened V by 6 bases and J by 0 bases, and 7 bases separated the two germline ends. CDR1 and CDR2 from the germline V gene are MGHRA and YSYEKL. The CDR3 runs to 13 residues. CDR3 sequence reads: CASREGSTDTQYF. The DNA for the CDR3 is TGCGCCAGCAGGGAGGGCAGCACAGATACGCAGTATTTT.

This chain connects TRBV28 to TRBJ1-2; a possible D gene is TRBD1 (6 bases). Germline values: CDR1 MDHEN, CDR2 SYDVKM. Deletions cut 5 bases from V and 4 bases from J, with 14 bases between. The CDR3 contains 14 residues. DNA of the CDR3: TGTGCCAGCAGTATTAGGGACAAACCCTATGGCTACACCTTC. Its protein product is CASSIRDKPYGYTF.

The chain couples TRBV28 to TRBJ1-5; D is unclear. CDR3 length equals 14 residues. V was clipped by 3 bases and J by 2 bases, with 8 bases between them. CDR1 and CDR2 (germline): MDHEN, SYDVKM. The CDR3 coding sequence is TGTGCCAGCAGTTTCGCGCAGGGCAATCAGCCCCAGCATTTT. This translates into CASSFAQGNQPQHF.

The J gene is TRBJ2-2, the V gene TRBV19; D might be TRBD2 (6 bases). V shed 5 bases and J shed 4 bases, with 14 bases lying between them. There are 15 residues in the CDR3. CDR1 and CDR2 from the germline V gene are LNHDA and SQIVND (reference sequence). CDR3 in amino acids: CASSLRLVPTGELFF. As DNA, the CDR3 is TGTGCCAGTAGTTTACGACTAGTACCCACCGGGGAGCTGTTTTTT.

This clone occurred once. The rearrangement joins TRBV19 to TRBJ1-2; tentatively, D is TRBD1 (6 bases). CDR1 LNHDA and CDR2 SQIVND come from the germline V gene (reference sequence). CDR3 length: 13 amino acids. The V and J ends lost 8 bases and 4 bases respectively, with 14 bases between them. CDR3: CASSEQGSYGYTF. DNA for the CDR3: TGTGCCAGTTCCGAACAGGGAAGCTATGGCTACACCTTC.

This clone came up once. The V call is TRBV21-1, the J call TRBJ2-5; TRBD2 is the table's D call and was not checked against the DNA. TRBV21-1 is termed a pseudogene. CDR3 size: 16 residues. CDR3 amino acids: CASETSLAGIAEAQYF. CDR3 DNA: TGTGCCAGCGAGACCTCACTAGCGGGTATCGCCGAGGCCCAGTACTTC.

The V gene is TRBV9, the J gene TRBJ2-2; TRBD2 aligns across 7 bases. V was clipped by 5 bases and J by 7 bases; unmatched bases: 8. Per germline, CDR1 SGDLS and CDR2 YYNGEE. This CDR3 spans 14 amino acids. The CDR3 protein is CASSTSGVGGELFF. In DNA form, the CDR3 reads TGTGCCAGCAGTACGAGCGGGGTGGGCGGGGAGCTGTTTTTT.

The chain is built from TRBV5-4 and TRBJ2-5; perhaps TRBD1 as D (6 bases). Germline lookup yields CDR1 SGHNT and CDR2 YYREEE (reference sequence). This CDR3 contains 12 residues. Trimming shortened V by 4 bases and J by 4 bases, and 8 bases separated the two germline ends. The CDR3 region is CASSRDIETQYF. The CDR3, as DNA: TGTGCCAGCAGCCGGGACATAGAGACCCAGTACTTC.

CDR3 coding DNA: TGCGCCAGCAGCCAAGAAACGGCTAGCGGGATAAACCCCTCCTACGAGCAGTACTTC. As protein: CASSQETASGINPSYEQYF. This sequence joins TRBV4-1 and TRBJ2-7; 9 nucleotides align to TRBD2. Germline CDR1 and CDR2: MGHRA and YSYEKL. V trimming: 0 bases; J trimming: 0 bases; junction bases outside the gene matches: 12. This CDR3 comprises 19 residues.

The chain links TRBV13 to TRBJ2-1; 12 bases align to TRBD2. In germline, CDR1 is PRHDT, CDR2 FYEKMQ (reference sequence). The CDR3 loop spans 19 amino acids. V gave up 4 bases and J gave up 6 bases; unmatched junction bases: 16. CDR3 coding DNA: TGTGCCAGCAGCTCCCCAATCCGACTAGCGGGAGAACTTGGCAATGAGCAGTTCTTC. It specifies CASSSPIRLAGELGNEQFF.

The rearrangement uses TRBV29-1 and TRBJ2-1, with 11 nucleotides matching TRBD2. Unmatched junction bases numbered 7, after V lost 6 bases and J lost 9 bases. Looked up from germline, CDR1 is SQVTM and CDR2 is ANQGSEA. The CDR3 loop spans 13 amino acids. The CDR3 DNA is TGCAGCGTGACTAGCGGGGAGCTCGGTGAGCAGTTCTTC. Translated: CSVTSGELGEQFF.

The chain recombines TRBV28 with TRBJ2-7; 7 bases are shared with TRBD1. CDR3 length equals 16 residues. CDR1 and CDR2 (germline): MDHEN, SYDVKM. V shed 3 bases and J 2 bases; nucleotides not matched to a gene: 10. The CDR3 here is CASSFIGLDRTYEQYF. In DNA, the CDR3 is TGTGCCAGCAGTTTTATCGGTCTGGACAGGACCTACGAGCAGTACTTC.

This clone is a singleton in its sample. This CDR3 is CASSQDTGFVLQETQYF. DNA of the CDR3: TGTGCCAGCAGCCAAGATACAGGTTTTGTTCTACAAGAGACCCAGTACTTC. This sequence joins TRBV4-2 and TRBJ2-5, with D possibly being TRBD1 (5 bases). CDR3 length: 17 residues. V lost 0 bases to trimming and J lost 2 bases, with 16 bases between them. Germline CDR1 reads LGHNA; CDR2 reads YNFKEQ.

V gene TRBV10-3 combines with J gene TRBJ1-1; unclear D gene. CDR1 ENHRY and CDR2 SYGVKD come from the germline V gene. The CDR3 is made up of 12 amino acids. V lost 5 bases and J lost 2, with 6 bases in between. This chain's CDR3 is CAISTLNTEAFF. The CDR3 nucleotides read TGTGCCATCAGTACCCTAAACACTGAAGCTTTCTTT.

The chain links TRBV7-2 to TRBJ1-1; TRBD1 might be the D (5 bases). The CDR3 is 12 residues long. With 4 bases removed from V and 11 bases from J, the gap between germline ends came to 14 bases. Germline CDR1 and CDR2: SGHTA and FQGNSA. The CDR3 loop is CASSYLGAGAFF. The CDR3 DNA reads as TGTGCCAGCAGCTACCTCGGGGCGGGGGCTTTCTTT.